The 29 T cell receptor beta chains presented below share a single source sample, sequenced in a study of patients with pleural tuberculosis (dated by TCRdb to the mid-2010s). TCRdb records Illumina Genome Analyzer IIx as the sequencer. TCRdb's own reprocessing of the public reads used fastp at Q25 and MiXCR and kept productive beta chains. For every CDR3 protein sequence, its rows merge into one entry that carries the most common genes and DNA. Counted in this sample were tens of thousands of distinct CDR3 sequences; about 6.8% of them appeared once. Of the sample, 15% to 20% is held by the ten largest clones. The receptor source for this set is a human donor with pleural tuberculosis.

This clonotype was found many times. This sequence joins TRBV11-1 and TRBJ2-7, with 8 bases aligning to TRBD2. Germline CDR1 is SGHAT and CDR2 is FQDESV (reference sequence). This CDR3 is built from 16 residues. V lost 0 bases, J lost 0 bases, and 4 bases stayed unmatched. As DNA, the CDR3 is TGTGCCAGCAGCTTAGCTGAGCGGGGGAGCTCCTACGAGCAGTACGTC. Encoded protein: CASSLAERGSSYEQYV.

A few counts support this clonotype. This chain uses TRBV29-1 with TRBJ2-1, with D perhaps being TRBD1 or TRBD2 (7 bases each). The V end lost 1 base, the J end lost 8 bases, and 21 bases lay between the germline ends. The CDR3 is 16 residues long. Germline V lookup: CDR1 SQVTM, CDR2 ANQGSEA. DNA of the CDR3: TGCAGCGTTGAAGCCCAGGGGGGGAGGGCCCATGATGAGCAGTTCTTC. Its protein is CSVEAQGGRAHDEQFF.

This clonotype was detected many times. CDR3 amino acids: CASSPQGIVEQYV. CDR3 DNA sequence: TGTGCCAGCAGTCCTCAGGGGATTGTGGAGCAGTACGTC. The chain joins TRBV28 to TRBJ2-7, with a possible D match to TRBD1 (6 bases). The CDR3 is 13 amino acids. Trimming removed 5 bases from V and 7 bases from J, with 15 bases in between. The germline V gene has CDR1 MDHEN and CDR2 SYDVKM.

The rearrangement links TRBV29-1 to TRBJ1-1, with 7 bases fitting TRBD1. The germline V gene encodes CDR1 SQVTM and CDR2 ANQGSEA. The V and J ends lost 4 bases and 1 base, in that order; junction bases with no gene match: 3. The CDR3 totals 13 residues. CDR3 sequence reads: CSVAGQANTEAFF. CDR3 nucleotide sequence: TGCAGCGTTGCTGGACAGGCGAACACTGAAGCTTTCTTT.

Comment on this clonotype: A much larger clone is a single base away; this may be a read error. The V call is TRBV5-4, the J call TRBJ1-1, with a tentative D call TRBD1 (5 bases). The CDR3 length is 12 residues. CDR1 is SGHNT and CDR2 is YYREEE in the germline V gene (reference sequence). The CDR3 sequence is CAGSTTDTEAFF. The DNA of the CDR3 is TGTGCCGGCAGCACGACAGACACTGAAGCTTTCTTT.

This rearrangement joins TRBV11-1 to TRBJ2-1, with 9 nucleotides matching TRBD2. The CDR3 is made up of 16 amino acids. CDR1 is SGHAT and CDR2 is FQDESV in the germline V gene (reference sequence). J was trimmed by 2 bases and V by 5 bases; bases with no gene match: 7. Here the CDR3 reads CASSRLAVPPYNEQFF. As DNA, the CDR3 is TGTGCCAGCAGCAGACTAGCGGTTCCCCCCTACAATGAGCAGTTCTTC.

At least ten counts were recorded for this clonotype. The chain employs TRBV28 and TRBJ1-1; TRBD1 agrees at 9 bases. The CDR3 sequence is 13 residues long. Germline V gives CDR1 MDHEN, CDR2 SYDVKM. After removal of 7 bases from V and 1 base from J, the junction contained 1 base not matched to a gene. CDR3 residues: CASKDRGNTEAFF. In DNA, the CDR3 is TGTGCCAGCAAGGACAGGGGGAACACTGAAGCTTTCTTT.

The table lists this clonotype with a few counts. The chain recombines TRBV5-8 with TRBJ2-7; D not resolved. The CDR3 length is 11 residues. The V gene lost 6 bases and the J gene lost 3 bases, with 7 bases spanning the gap. Germline V lookup: CDR1 SGHTS, CDR2 YDEGEE. CDR3 in amino acids: CASNYFYEQYF. The CDR3 DNA sequence: TGTGCCAGCAACTATTTCTACGAGCAGTACTTC.

This clonotype was observed at least ten times. The gene calls are TRBV6-2 or TRBV6-3 and TRBJ2-7, with a tentative D call TRBD2 (5 bases). Trimming left V 2 bases short and J 5 bases short, with 13 bases between. Germline-derived CDR1 and CDR2 are MNHEY and SVGEGT. This CDR3 spans 14 amino acids. The CDR3 DNA reads TGTGCCAGCAGTTACGGCCCGGGGATCCACGAGCAGTACGTC. Translating it yields CASSYGPGIHEQYV.

This clonotype was recorded at least ten times. V gene TRBV9 combines with J gene TRBJ1-5, with D tentatively TRBD1 (5 bases). This CDR3 comprises 16 residues. Deletions cut 0 bases from V and 4 bases from J, with 14 bases between. Per the germline V gene, CDR1 is SGDLS and CDR2 is YYNGEE. As DNA, the CDR3 is TGTGCCAGCAGCGTAGCAATCTGGGGGACGAATCAGCCCCAGCATTTT. Translation: CASSVAIWGTNQPQHF.

This clonotype was seen at least ten times. This sequence joins TRBV19 and TRBJ1-2; no clear D gene. CDR1 and CDR2 from the germline V gene are LNHDA and SQIVND (reference sequence). This CDR3 contains 10 residues. Trimming removed 11 bases from V and 1 base from J, with 5 bases in between. The CDR3 DNA reads TGTGCCGGGCTTAACTATGGCTACACCTTC. Translation: CAGLNYGYTF.

This clonotype was counted between two and nine times. The chain uses TRBV12-3 or TRBV12-4 and TRBJ2-7, with a possible D match to TRBD2 (6 bases). V was trimmed by 7 bases and J by 0 bases, leaving 16 bases between them. The CDR3 is made up of 15 amino acids. CDR3 in DNA: TGTGCCAGCACCACGGAGGGGTCTAGCTCCTACGAGCAGTACTTC. Encoded protein: CASTTEGSSSYEQYF.

The chain combines TRBV11-1 with TRBJ2-1; 8 bases are shared with TRBD2. The CDR3 length is 16 residues. Germline V gene lookup returns CDR1 SGHAT and CDR2 FQDESV (reference sequence). Trimming at V came to 3 bases and at J to 1 base, leaving 5 bases not matched to a gene. The DNA for the CDR3 is TGTGCCAGCAGCTTCAGCGGGAGAAGTTCCTACAATGAGCAGTTCTTC. Translated: CASSFSGRSSYNEQFF.

Concerning this clonotype: Given a much more abundant clone one base away, this may be a read error. This sequence joins TRBV7-6 and TRBJ1-1; a possible D gene is TRBD1 (6 bases). Germline-derived CDR1 and CDR2 are SGHVS and FNYEAQ. The CDR3 totals 15 residues. V was shortened by 1 base and J by 7 bases, with 16 bases between the two germline ends. The CDR3 is CASSLEWGARGEAFF. In DNA form, the CDR3 reads TGTGCCAGCAGCTTAGAATGGGGGGCCCGGGGTGAAGCTTTCTTT.

The rearrangement joins TRBV12-3 or TRBV12-4 to TRBJ2-5; the match to TRBD1 covers 7 bases. Germline trimming cut 5 bases from V and 5 bases from J; bases unmatched to any gene: 5. The CDR3 runs to 13 residues. CDR3 sequence: CASSRDRDETQYF. In DNA, the CDR3 is TGTGCCAGCAGTCGTGACAGGGATGAGACCCAGTACTTC.

This clonotype was seen repeatedly, ten times or more. Germline is not matched at one junction end, which may reflect a read error. The rearrangement joins TRBV29-1 to TRBJ1-1; 8 bases match TRBD1. Looked up from germline, CDR1 is SQVTM and CDR2 is ANQGSEA. The CDR3 totals 10 residues. The CDR3 DNA is TGCAGCGGGGGACAGGCTGACGCTTTCTTT. Amino acid sequence: CSGGQADAFF.

With regard to this clonotype: This may be a read error, as it is one base from a much larger clone. The chain employs TRBV2 and TRBJ1-1; no reliable D call. Germline V lookup: CDR1 SNHLY, CDR2 FYNNEI. The CDR3 contains 13 residues. The CDR3 loop is CASRPQRNAEAFF. The CDR3 region has the DNA TGTGCCAGCAGGCCACAAAGGAACGCTGAAGCTTTCTTT.

This clonotype occurred a few times. The germline gene is not matched at one end of the junction; a read error may be the cause. The rearrangement uses TRBV2 and TRBJ2-7, with 10 bases that match TRBD2. Germline loops: CDR1 SNHLY, CDR2 FYNNEI. There are 12 residues in the CDR3. CDR3 nucleotides: TGTGCCAGCAGTGTGGGACTAGCGACATTAGACTTC. It is translated as CASSVGLATLDF. Based on the CDR3 plus reference TRBV2 and TRBJ2-7, the full variable domain is EPEVTQTPSHQVTQMGQEVILRCVPISNHLYFYWYRQILGQKVEFLVSFYNNEISEKSEIFDDQFSVERPDGSNFTLKIRSTKLEDSAMYFCASSVGLATLDFGPGTRLTVT.

The sample holds many counts of this clonotype. The rearrangement uses TRBV11-2 and TRBJ1-3; perhaps TRBD1 as D (5 bases). Looked up from germline, CDR1 is SGHAT and CDR2 is FQNNGV. The V end lost 5 bases, the J end lost 0 bases, and 11 bases lay between the germline ends. The CDR3 runs 15 residues. The CDR3 sequence: CASSRLGGSGNTIYF. Written as DNA, the CDR3 is TGTGCCAGCAGCCGGCTCGGGGGCTCTGGAAACACCATATATTTT.

In this sample, this clonotype turned up a few times. This chain uses TRBV29-1 with TRBJ2-1; 12 bases fit TRBD2. CDR1 and CDR2 (germline): SQVTM, ANQGSEA. V was pared by 7 bases and J by 8 bases, with 12 bases of the junction left unmatched. The CDR3 has 15 amino acids. The CDR3 DNA is TGCAGCGCTATACCGACTAGCGGGAGTAGATATGAGCAGTTCTTC. Its protein is CSAIPTSGSRYEQFF.

This clonotype came up many times. V is TRBV28 and J is TRBJ2-1; tentative D call: TRBD2 (6 bases). V was trimmed by 5 bases and J by 7 bases, leaving 21 bases between them. Germline V gene data show CDR1 as MDHEN and CDR2 as SYDVKM. The length of the CDR3 is 16 residues. The CDR3: CASSLTGSYPSNEQFF. Written as DNA, the CDR3 is TGTGCCAGCAGTCTAACCGGGAGCTACCCTTCGAATGAGCAGTTCTTC.

This clonotype was picked up a small number of times. The rearrangement joins TRBV4-2 to TRBJ2-3; TRBD2 matches at 7 bases. Germline-derived CDR1 and CDR2 are LGHNA and YNFKEQ. The CDR3 loop spans 16 amino acids. Trimming cost V 1 base and J 0 bases; bases outside gene matches: 4. The CDR3 reads CASSQVAGESTDTQYF. CDR3 DNA sequence: TGTGCCAGCAGCCAAGTGGCGGGGGAAAGCACAGATACGCAGTATTTT.

This clonotype was counted many times. This chain joins TRBV4-1 and TRBJ1-1; 8 positions match TRBD1. The length of the CDR3 is 16 residues. The germline V gene encodes CDR1 MGHRA and CDR2 YSYEKL. Losses at the gene ends were 1 base for V and 1 base for J; bases not matched to a gene: 5. Here the CDR3 DNA reads TGCGCCAGCAGCCAAGTACCGGGACAGGCGAACACTGAAGCTTTCTTT. Its translation: CASSQVPGQANTEAFF.

This clonotype was seen repeatedly, ten times or more. This rearrangement joins TRBV5-1 to TRBJ2-3; no reliable D call. The CDR3 totals 16 residues. Trimming left V 3 bases short and J 5 bases short, with 19 bases between. The germline V gene encodes CDR1 SGHRS and CDR2 YFSETQ. The CDR3 nucleotides are TGCGCCAGCAGCTCAACCTTTCTCGGACCTCGAGATACGCAGTATTTT. As protein: CASSSTFLGPRDTQYF.

This clonotype has ten or more counts. CDR3 in amino acids: CASSSTSGRVHEQYF. The CDR3 DNA follows: TGTGCCAGCAGCTCGACTAGCGGGAGAGTCCACGAGCAGTACTTC. The chain joins TRBV11-2 to TRBJ2-7, with TRBD2 matching 12 bases. Germline V gives CDR1 SGHAT, CDR2 FQNNGV. Trimming at V came to 4 bases and at J to 5 bases, leaving 6 bases not matched to a gene. This CDR3 is 15 amino acids long.

In this sample, this clonotype turned up many times. The rearrangement joins TRBV12-3 or TRBV12-4 to TRBJ1-3, with TRBD1 identical over 7 bases. The V segment lost 5 bases and the J segment 1 base; nucleotides outside the gene matches: 5. This CDR3 spans 15 amino acids. The CDR3 nucleotides read TGTGCCAGCAGTCCCCGGACAGGTTCTGGAAACACCATATATTTT. Translated: CASSPRTGSGNTIYF.

This clonotype was recorded many times. The rearrangement joins TRBV14 to TRBJ1-1; D may be TRBD1 (6 bases). Germline V CDR1 and CDR2: SGHDN, FVKESK. The CDR3 is made up of 13 amino acids. Trimming shortened V by 6 bases and J by 5 bases, and 13 bases separated the two germline ends. CDR3 loop: CASSRNRATEAFF. The CDR3 DNA is TGTGCCAGCAGTCGAAACAGGGCTACTGAAGCTTTCTTT. The entire variable domain, with the rest obtained from reference TRBV14 and TRBJ1-1, is as follows: EAGVTQFPSHSVIEKGQTVTLRCDPISGHDNLYWYRRVMGKEIKFLLHFVKESKQDESGMPNNRFLAERTGGTYSTLKVQPAELEDSGVYFCASSRNRATEAFFGQGTRLTVV.

This clonotype was counted ten times or more. This chain connects TRBV28 to TRBJ1-3; D uncertain. The V and J ends lost 6 bases and 0 bases respectively, with 6 bases between them. This CDR3 has 13 amino acids. Germline V CDR1 and CDR2: MDHEN, SYDVKM. CDR3 DNA sequence: TGTGCCAGCAGACAGACCTCTGGAAACACCATATATTTT. Translating gives CASRQTSGNTIYF.

The J gene is TRBJ1-3, the V gene TRBV11-1; possible D gene TRBD1, 5 bases. V was cut by 2 bases and J by 0 bases, with 11 bases left in between. The V gene's germline CDR1 is SGHAT and CDR2 FQDESV (reference sequence). CDR3 length: 16 amino acids. The CDR3 nucleotides read TGTGCCAGCAGCTTACTCCCGGGGCTCTCTGGAAACACCATATATTTT. Translating it yields CASSLLPGLSGNTIYF.